Below are 17 T cell receptor beta chains sequenced from a single sample in a study of cytomegalovirus exposure and HLA in healthy donors. Both 60 Vbeta primers and 13 Jbeta primers went into the PCR. The assay was immunoSEQ multiplex PCR, and TCRdb's table has in-frame clones only and misses some. This sample has 100,000 to 150,000 clones, with 74% found just once. Sequencing was carried out using PBMCs. These receptor sequences come from a woman between 50 and 59 years old in good health and CMV-seropositive.

The J gene is TRBJ2-3, the V gene TRBV4-1, with TRBD2 matching 9 bases. Unmatched junction bases numbered 19, after V lost 1 base and J lost 5 bases. The CDR3 consists of 20 residues. Germline loops: CDR1 MGHRA, CDR2 YSYEKL. CDR3 residues: CASSQVQTSGGPGGRDTQYF. CDR3 nucleotides: TGCGCCAGCAGCCAAGTGCAGACCAGCGGGGGGCCGGGAGGTAGAGATACGCAGTATTTT.

The chain joins TRBV6-1 to TRBJ1-5, with D uncertain. Trimming pared 2 bases from V and 0 bases from J, leaving 5 bases between. From germline, CDR1 is MNHNS and CDR2 SASEGT. The CDR3 runs to 14 residues. The CDR3 DNA reads as TGTGCCAGCAGTGAACAGGATAGCAATCAGCCCCAGCATTTT. Translation gives CASSEQDSNQPQHF.

The CDR3 sequence: CASSQGQGAETQYF. The DNA for the CDR3 is TGCGCCAGCAGCCAAGGACAGGGAGCAGAGACCCAGTACTTC. The chain uses TRBV4-3 and TRBJ2-5; 7 bases fit TRBD1. Per germline, CDR1 LGHNA and CDR2 YSLEER. The V gene end was trimmed by 1 base and the J gene end by 4 bases; junction bases not matched to a gene: 3. The CDR3 is 14 amino acids.

Written as DNA, the CDR3 is TGTGCCAGTAGCCGGCGGCAGCCTAGGAGTGAAAAACTGTTTTTT. Its protein is CASSRRQPRSEKLFF. V is TRBV19 and J is TRBJ1-4; D call uncertain. The CDR3 totals 15 residues. The V gene lost 6 bases and the J gene lost 7 bases, with 18 bases spanning the gap. CDR1 is LNHDA, CDR2 SQIVND, per germline (reference sequence).

The chain carries TRBV9 and TRBJ1-1, with D perhaps matching TRBD1 (5 bases). The CDR3 is 15 amino acids. Germline loops: CDR1 SGDLS, CDR2 YYNGEE. Trimming shortened V by 0 bases and J by 2 bases, and 11 bases separated the two germline ends. The CDR3 coding sequence is TGTGCCAGCAGCGTAGGGGGCTATGGTAACACTGAAGCTTTCTTT. Its protein is CASSVGGYGNTEAFF.

The V gene is TRBV6-5, the J gene TRBJ2-7; the match to TRBD2 covers 11 bases. The V and J ends lost 6 bases and 2 bases, in that order; junction bases with no gene match: 6. This CDR3 is 15 amino acids long. The V gene's germline CDR1 is MNHEY and CDR2 SVGAGI. As DNA, the CDR3 is TGTGCCAGCAGCCAAGTTAGCGGGGGGGCCTACGAGCAGTACTTC. Protein sequence: CASSQVSGGAYEQYF.

V is TRBV6-5 and J is TRBJ1-4, with TRBD1 matching over 11 bases. Per the germline V gene, CDR1 is MNHEY and CDR2 is SVGAGI. Germline trimming cut 6 bases from V and 7 bases from J; bases unmatched to any gene: 7. This CDR3 is built from 15 residues. CDR3 loop: CASRRDGTGGEKLFF. The DNA for the CDR3 is TGTGCCAGCAGGAGAGACGGGACAGGGGGTGAAAAACTGTTTTTT.

J is TRBJ2-7 and V is TRBV9; no definite D call. The germline V and J ends were trimmed by 1 base and 1 base, with 9 bases remaining between them. Germline V gene data show CDR1 as SGDLS and CDR2 as YYNGEE. The CDR3 contains 14 residues. The CDR3 sequence is CASSVSWRSYEQYF. The CDR3 DNA sequence: TGTGCCAGCAGCGTATCATGGAGATCCTACGAGCAGTACTTC.

The genes are TRBV28 and TRBJ1-6, with D unresolved. This CDR3 is 12 amino acids long. The ends were cut back, 3 bases at V and 10 bases at J, with 7 bases in the middle. Looked up from germline, CDR1 is MDHEN and CDR2 is SYDVKM. The CDR3, as DNA: TGTGCCAGCAGTTTTGGGAGATCACCCCTCCACTTT. It codes for CASSFGRSPLHF. Variable domain in full (rest from reference TRBV28 and TRBJ1-6): DVKVTQSSRYLVKRTGEKVFLECVQDMDHENMFWYRQDPGLGLRLIYFSYDVKMKEKGDIPEGYSVSREKKERFSLILESASTNQTSMYLCASSFGRSPLHFGNGTRLTVT.

This rearrangement joins TRBV7-8 to TRBJ1-4, with TRBD1 matching 9 bases. The CDR3 loop spans 15 amino acids. The germline gives CDR1 SGHVS, CDR2 FQNEAQ. The V and J ends lost 1 base and 4 bases, in that order; junction bases with no gene match: 1. In DNA, the CDR3 is TGTGCCAGCAGCTTAGTGGGACAGGGTAATGAAAAACTGTTTTTT. It codes for CASSLVGQGNEKLFF.

The rearrangement joins TRBV11-3 to TRBJ2-1; the D gene is possibly TRBD1 (5 bases). The CDR3 totals 14 residues. Per the germline V gene, CDR1 is SGHNT and CDR2 is YENEEA. Between the trimmed V and J ends, which lost 5 bases and 8 bases, there was a span of 16 bases. This CDR3 is CASSPEYAGHEQFF. CDR3 nucleotide sequence: TGTGCCAGCAGCCCTGAGTATGCAGGGCATGAGCAGTTCTTC.

The chain has TRBV2 and TRBJ2-5; D might be TRBD1 (6 bases). V shed 9 bases and J shed 7 bases, with 18 bases lying between them. Germline values: CDR1 SNHLY, CDR2 FYNNEI. The CDR3 is 13 amino acids. DNA of the CDR3: TGTGCCAGGACAGGTCCCCGCGAAGTGACCCAGTACTTC. Its protein is CARTGPREVTQYF. Drawing the rest from reference TRBV2 and TRBJ2-5, the complete variable domain is EPEVTQTPSHQVTQMGQEVILRCVPISNHLYFYWYRQILGQKVEFLVSFYNNEISEKSEIFDDQFSVERPDGSNFTLKIRSTKLEDSAMYFCARTGPREVTQYFGPGTRLLVL.

The chain uses TRBV6-1 and TRBJ2-1; possibly TRBD2 for D (5 bases). Deletions cut 3 bases from V and 10 bases from J, with 16 bases between. The CDR3 loop spans 14 amino acids. CDR1 and CDR2 (germline): MNHNS, SASEGT. The CDR3 loop reads CASSDGSPGGEQFF. Here the CDR3 DNA reads TGTGCCAGCAGTGACGGGTCCCCGGGCGGGGAGCAGTTCTTC.

The CDR3 DNA reads as TGTGCCAGCTCACCAGGGACAGGGGGGTTCGAGCAGTACTTC. Translation gives CASSPGTGGFEQYF. V usage is TRBV18 and J usage is TRBJ2-5; 11 bases are a match to TRBD1. The DNA end is more similar to TRBJ2-7, so the J call may be wrong. The CDR3 extends over 14 amino acids. CDR1 and CDR2 (germline): KGHSH, LQKENI.

J is TRBJ2-1 and V is TRBV6-5, with TRBD2 identical over 7 bases. From germline, CDR1 is MNHEY and CDR2 SVGAGI. Unmatched junction bases numbered 2, after V lost 0 bases and J lost 9 bases. CDR3 length: 13 amino acids. The DNA for the CDR3 is TGTGCCAGCAGTTACTCGACTAGCACTGAGCAGTTCTTC. Its translation: CASSYSTSTEQFF.

The chain has TRBV15 and TRBJ1-4; 11 bases are a match to TRBD1. Germline V gene lookup returns CDR1 LNHNV and CDR2 YYDKDF (reference sequence). Unmatched junction bases numbered 10, after V lost 5 bases and J lost 8 bases. This CDR3 spans 16 amino acids. This CDR3 reads CATSPSGGTGGEKLFF. The CDR3 nucleotides are TGTGCCACCAGCCCATCGGGCGGGACAGGGGGAGAAAAACTGTTTTTT.

This chain joins TRBV7-9 and TRBJ1-6; no definite D call. Germline CDR1 SEHNR, CDR2 FQNEAQ (reference sequence). Trimming pared 0 bases from V and 8 bases from J, leaving 8 bases between. This CDR3 has 14 amino acids. CDR3 loop: CASSLAGVYSPLHF. The DNA of the CDR3 is TGTGCCAGCAGCTTAGCAGGAGTGTATTCACCCCTCCACTTT. Full variable domain (missing parts from reference TRBV7-9 and TRBJ1-6): DTGVSQNPRHKITKRGQNVTFRCDPISEHNRLYWYRQTLGQGPEFLTYFQNEAQLEKSRLLSDRFSAERPKGSFSTLEIQRTEQGDSAMYLCASSLAGVYSPLHFGNGTRLTVT.